This is a list of T cell receptor beta chains from one sample in a study of read filtering for tumor transcriptome and immune sequencing. TCRdb re-called the reads through MiXCR, storing one row per CDR3 protein. The repertoire holds some 39,000 distinct CDR3 sequences, 12% to 15% seen once, with 15% to 20% in the top ten. Sequenced input: a population of CD138-negative cells sorted from bone marrow. The receptors shown here come from a donor at least 40 years old with multiple myeloma. Both conserved end residues are part of each CDR3.

J gene: TRBJ2-1; V gene: TRBV7-3; CDR3 protein: CASSSSWTKYNEQFF
J gene: TRBJ2-7; V gene: TRBV3-1; CDR3 protein: CASSHPSSYEQYF
J gene: TRBJ1-5; V gene: TRBV2; CDR3 protein: CASATVYSNQPQHF
J gene: TRBJ1-4; V gene: TRBV7-9; CDR3 protein: CASRTGTGANEKLFF
J gene: TRBJ2-3; V gene: TRBV7-8; CDR3 protein: CASSRGSATNTQYF
J gene: TRBJ2-5; V gene: TRBV7-2; CDR3 protein: CASSLAGGLPETQYF
J gene: TRBJ2-7; V gene: TRBV11-2; CDR3 protein: CASSLADVAYEQYF
J gene: TRBJ1-5; V gene: TRBV6-6; CDR3 protein: CAAAGAQLNQPRHF
J gene: TRBJ2-7; V gene: TRBV20-1; CDR3 protein: CSALGPGTGDNEQYF
J gene: TRBJ1-5; V gene: TRBV20-1; CDR3 protein: CSVSLMGTGIGNQPQHF
J gene: TRBJ2-1; V gene: TRBV6-5; CDR3 protein: CASSYYPGLAGGQSHEQFF
J gene: TRBJ1-1; V gene: TRBV5-1; CDR3 protein: CASSLGTHNTEAFF
J gene: TRBJ2-7; V gene: TRBV5-1; CDR3 protein: CASSSTGVYEQYF
J gene: TRBJ1-1; V gene: TRBV7-9; CDR3 protein: CASSLVEGAEAFF
J gene: TRBJ1-1; V gene: TRBV28; CDR3 protein: CASSLPDRGVTFF
J gene: TRBJ2-1; V gene: TRBV20-1; CDR3 protein: CSARHPDRYNEQFF
J gene: TRBJ1-5; V gene: TRBV30; CDR3 protein: CAWSGTGRGQPQHF
J gene: TRBJ1-4; V gene: TRBV20-1; CDR3 protein: CSAQRGTGGASNEKLFF
J gene: TRBJ2-3; V gene: TRBV7-8; CDR3 protein: CASSSRDDGSTQYF
J gene: TRBJ2-3; V gene: TRBV28; CDR3 protein: CASTHLVAGSTDTQYF
J gene: TRBJ2-7; V gene: TRBV28; CDR3 protein: CASTLRDEVFEQYF
J gene: TRBJ2-1; V gene: TRBV20-1; CDR3 protein: CSATYPTRGGGNNEQFF
J gene: TRBJ2-3; V gene: TRBV20-1; CDR3 protein: CSAGWTGGQYF
J gene: TRBJ2-2; V gene: TRBV4-2; CDR3 protein: CASSPGENTGELFF
J gene: TRBJ2-1; V gene: TRBV28; CDR3 protein: CASSLEGTYNEQFF
J gene: TRBJ1-2; V gene: TRBV2; CDR3 protein: CASSEPKGYTF
J gene: TRBJ1-5; V gene: TRBV28; CDR3 protein: CASSSGSQPQHF
J gene: TRBJ2-6; V gene: TRBV12-3/TRBV12-4; CDR3 protein: CAIQSGANVLTF
J gene: TRBJ2-6; V gene: TRBV19; CDR3 protein: CASSNHPGQASGANVLTF
J gene: TRBJ1-5; V gene: TRBV29-1; CDR3 protein: CSASSGDQPQHF
J gene: TRBJ1-3; V gene: TRBV7-2; CDR3 protein: CASSLASSGLSGNTIYF
J gene: TRBJ2-7; V gene: TRBV19; CDR3 protein: CASSSQQIDWRTSSSYEQYF
J gene: TRBJ2-3; V gene: TRBV27; CDR3 protein: CASSVRDPPPTDTQYF
J gene: TRBJ2-7; V gene: TRBV5-1; CDR3 protein: CASSLPDHKQYF
J gene: TRBJ1-1; V gene: TRBV9; CDR3 protein: CASSVGTGVTEAFF